This is a list of T cell receptor beta chains from one sample in a study of molecular identifiers for immune sequencing clone quantification. TCRdb used MiXCR to reprocess the PCR reads, holding one entry per CDR3 protein. The table includes 460,000 or so distinct CDR3 sequences, about 22% detected once. Input material: naive CD8+ T cells from blood, with Jurkat cell RNA spiked in. These receptors were taken from a human donor in good health. Some libraries in this study had Jurkat cell RNA spiked in. The CDR3 runs from the conserved cysteine through the conserved F or W. The order of the fields is V gene, J gene, clone size, D gene, CDR3 protein, CDR3 DNA. D genes are given only for firm matches. Some rows have no size entry. The others give once, few or many, or a class for an expanded clone.

V gene: TRBV7-9; J gene: TRBJ2-7; clone size: many; D gene: TRBD1; CDR3 protein: CASSHPSDRAYEQYF; CDR3 DNA: TGTGCCAGCAGCCACCCGTCGGACAGGGCCTACGAGCAGTACTTC
V gene: TRBV7-6; J gene: TRBJ2-3; clone size: few; D gene: .; CDR3 protein: CASSLFFFPGSDTQYF; CDR3 DNA: TGTGCCAGCAGCTTATTCTTTTTCCCAGGATCAGATACGCAGTATTTT
V gene: TRBV24-1; J gene: TRBJ2-3; clone size: many; D gene: .; CDR3 protein: CATSDSLGVTQYF; CDR3 DNA: TGTGCCACCAGTGATTCGCTAGGGGTTACGCAGTATTTT
V gene: TRBV6-5; J gene: TRBJ2-1; clone size: few; D gene: .; CDR3 protein: CASRISGRAYNEQFF; CDR3 DNA: TGTGCCAGCAGGATAAGCGGCAGGGCCTACAATGAGCAGTTCTTC
V gene: TRBV27; J gene: TRBJ1-4; clone size: many; D gene: .; CDR3 protein: CASSPGQSNEKLFF; CDR3 DNA: TGTGCCAGCAGCCCAGGGCAATCTAATGAAAAACTGTTTTTT
V gene: TRBV30; J gene: TRBJ2-7; clone size: .; D gene: .; CDR3 protein: CAFDSGNSYEQYF; CDR3 DNA: TGTGCCTTCGACTCGGGGAACTCCTACGAGCAGTACTTC
V gene: TRBV14; J gene: TRBJ2-3; clone size: many; D gene: .; CDR3 protein: CASSQVRSTSTDTQYF; CDR3 DNA: TGTGCCAGCAGCCAAGTACGATCAACAAGCACAGATACGCAGTATTTT
V gene: TRBV27; J gene: TRBJ1-1; clone size: few; D gene: .; CDR3 protein: CASSHTGNEAFF; CDR3 DNA: TGTGCCAGCAGTCACACAGGGAATGAAGCTTTCTTT
V gene: TRBV16; J gene: TRBJ1-1; clone size: .; D gene: .; CDR3 protein: CASSHVRASITEAFF; CDR3 DNA: TGTGCCAGCAGCCACGTTCGGGCCTCAATCACTGAAGCTTTCTTT
V gene: TRBV7-9; J gene: TRBJ2-7; clone size: many; D gene: TRBD1; CDR3 protein: CASSLASGQHYEQYF; CDR3 DNA: TGTGCCAGCAGCTTAGCGTCGGGACAGCATTACGAGCAGTACTTC
V gene: TRBV4-3; J gene: TRBJ2-5; clone size: many; D gene: .; CDR3 protein: CASSFSRGETQYF; CDR3 DNA: TGCGCCAGCAGCTTTTCACGGGGTGAGACCCAGTACTTC
V gene: TRBV5-4; J gene: TRBJ2-1; clone size: many; D gene: TRBD2; CDR3 protein: CASSLATWTSGGFEQFF; CDR3 DNA: TGTGCCAGCAGCTTGGCAACCTGGACTAGCGGGGGTTTTGAGCAGTTCTTC
V gene: TRBV19; J gene: TRBJ2-5; clone size: .; D gene: .; CDR3 protein: CASSIDGYSYNEQYF; CDR3 DNA: TGTGCCAGTAGTATTGACGGCTACTCCTACAATGAGCAGTACTTC
V gene: TRBV2; J gene: TRBJ1-2; clone size: few; D gene: .; CDR3 protein: CASRPVGQNYGYTF; CDR3 DNA: TGTGCCAGCAGACCCGTCGGACAGAACTATGGCTACACCTTC
V gene: TRBV3-1; J gene: TRBJ1-6; clone size: .; D gene: .; CDR3 protein: CASSQEIWGSYNSPLHF; CDR3 DNA: TGTGCCAGCAGCCAAGAAATATGGGGTTCCTATAATTCACCCCTCCACTTT
V gene: TRBV4-3; J gene: TRBJ2-7; clone size: many; D gene: .; CDR3 protein: CASSPSDRGYEQYF; CDR3 DNA: TGCGCCAGCAGCCCCTCCGACCGGGGGTACGAGCAGTACTTC
V gene: TRBV12-3/TRBV12-4; J gene: TRBJ1-5; clone size: few; D gene: .; CDR3 protein: CASSKESGVNQPQHF; CDR3 DNA: TGTGCCAGCAGTAAAGAGTCGGGGGTCAATCAGCCCCAGCATTTT
V gene: TRBV12-3/TRBV12-4; J gene: TRBJ2-3; clone size: few; D gene: .; CDR3 protein: CATIRGHSQYF; CDR3 DNA: TGTGCCACCATCCGGGGTCACTCGCAGTATTTT
V gene: TRBV4-2; J gene: TRBJ1-1; clone size: few; D gene: .; CDR3 protein: CAGSQEIVMNTEAFF; CDR3 DNA: TGTGCCGGCAGCCAAGAGATAGTTATGAACACTGAAGCTTTCTTT
V gene: TRBV11-2; J gene: TRBJ2-1; clone size: .; D gene: .; CDR3 protein: CASSSPRGVAGDEQFF; CDR3 DNA: TGTGCCAGCAGCTCGCCCAGGGGGGTGGCTGGAGACGAGCAGTTCTTC
V gene: TRBV28; J gene: TRBJ2-7; clone size: .; D gene: .; CDR3 protein: CASSFLGRDYEQYF; CDR3 DNA: TGTGCCAGCAGTTTTTTGGGCAGGGACTACGAGCAGTACTTC
V gene: TRBV6-4; J gene: TRBJ1-2; clone size: few; D gene: .; CDR3 protein: CASSEGPGRPNYGYTF; CDR3 DNA: TGTGCCAGCAGTGAGGGGCCGGGACGGCCAAACTATGGCTACACCTTC
V gene: TRBV2; J gene: TRBJ1-1; clone size: .; D gene: .; CDR3 protein: CASRDKVNTEAFF; CDR3 DNA: TGTGCCAGCAGGGACAAAGTGAACACTGAAGCTTTCTTT
V gene: TRBV27; J gene: TRBJ2-5; clone size: few; D gene: TRBD1; CDR3 protein: CASSLMGQGYGERTQYF; CDR3 DNA: TGTGCCAGCAGTCTCATGGGACAGGGATACGGGGAGAGGACCCAGTACTTC
V gene: TRBV19; J gene: TRBJ2-3; clone size: .; D gene: .; CDR3 protein: CASASSAYTDTQYF; CDR3 DNA: TGTGCCAGCGCCTCTAGCGCCTACACAGATACGCAGTATTTT
V gene: TRBV5-6; J gene: TRBJ1-1; clone size: few; D gene: TRBD1; CDR3 protein: CASSQQGDPWPGAFF; CDR3 DNA: TGTGCCAGCAGCCAACAGGGGGACCCGTGGCCTGGAGCTTTCTTT
V gene: TRBV5-4; J gene: TRBJ1-3; clone size: few; D gene: TRBD1; CDR3 protein: CASSPDRGPGNTIYF; CDR3 DNA: TGTGCCAGCAGCCCTGACAGGGGGCCAGGAAACACCATATATTTT
V gene: TRBV7-2; J gene: TRBJ2-7; clone size: .; D gene: .; CDR3 protein: CASSLEPGGHLYEQYF; CDR3 DNA: TGTGCCAGCAGCTTAGAGCCTGGGGGACATCTCTACGAGCAGTACTTC
V gene: TRBV21-1; J gene: TRBJ2-3; clone size: many; D gene: .; CDR3 protein: CASSKVSGHRLSTDTQYF; CDR3 DNA: TGTGCCAGCAGCAAAGTCTCGGGACACCGACTCAGCACAGATACGCAGTATTTT
V gene: TRBV27; J gene: TRBJ1-1; clone size: many; D gene: .; CDR3 protein: CASSLGRNRVAEAFF; CDR3 DNA: TGTGCCAGCAGTTTAGGACGTAACAGGGTCGCTGAAGCTTTCTTT
V gene: TRBV5-3; J gene: TRBJ2-1; clone size: .; D gene: TRBD1; CDR3 protein: CASSEGTGGNEQFF; CDR3 DNA: TGTGCCAGCAGTGAAGGGACAGGGGGGAATGAGCAGTTCTTC
V gene: TRBV15; J gene: TRBJ2-5; clone size: few; D gene: .; CDR3 protein: CATSRDLGSRETQYF; CDR3 DNA: TGTGCCACCAGCAGAGATCTCGGCAGCCGAGAGACCCAGTACTTC
V gene: TRBV7-2; J gene: TRBJ1-1; clone size: many; D gene: .; CDR3 protein: CASSPTWTQTGGTEAFF; CDR3 DNA: TGTGCCAGCAGCCCAACCTGGACACAAACGGGGGGGACTGAAGCTTTCTTT
V gene: TRBV4-3; J gene: TRBJ2-7; clone size: few; D gene: .; CDR3 protein: CASSSFLGSYEQYF; CDR3 DNA: TGCGCCAGCAGCTCGTTTCTAGGCTCCTACGAGCAGTACTTC
V gene: TRBV20-1; J gene: TRBJ1-5; clone size: many; D gene: .; CDR3 protein: CSAREARGVNQPQHF; CDR3 DNA: TGCAGTGCTAGAGAGGCTCGGGGAGTTAATCAGCCCCAGCATTTT
V gene: TRBV6-2/TRBV6-3; J gene: TRBJ1-1; clone size: few; D gene: TRBD1; CDR3 protein: CASSWTGEPEAFF; CDR3 DNA: TGTGCCAGCAGTTGGACAGGGGAGCCTGAAGCTTTCTTT
V gene: TRBV30; J gene: TRBJ1-1; clone size: .; D gene: TRBD1; CDR3 protein: CAWNTGGSIMNTEAFF; CDR3 DNA: TGTGCCTGGAACACAGGGGGTTCCATCATGAACACTGAAGCTTTCTTT
V gene: TRBV7-9; J gene: TRBJ2-1; clone size: few; D gene: .; CDR3 protein: CASSPGAEQFF; CDR3 DNA: TGTGCCAGCAGCCCGGGCGCTGAGCAGTTCTTC
V gene: TRBV30; J gene: TRBJ1-1; clone size: many; D gene: .; CDR3 protein: CAWSPPDRNTEAFF; CDR3 DNA: TGTGCCTGGAGTCCTCCCGACAGGAACACTGAAGCTTTCTTT
V gene: TRBV6-5; J gene: TRBJ1-1; clone size: few; D gene: .; CDR3 protein: CASSTDTGRTAFF; CDR3 DNA: TGTGCCAGCAGCACGGACACCGGAAGGACGGCTTTCTTT
V gene: TRBV19; J gene: TRBJ1-1; clone size: .; D gene: .; CDR3 protein: CASSIAPGSTEAFF; CDR3 DNA: TGTGCCAGTAGTATAGCCCCTGGGAGCACTGAAGCTTTCTTT
V gene: TRBV5-1; J gene: TRBJ2-7; clone size: few; D gene: TRBD2; CDR3 protein: CASSWRAGTYEQYF; CDR3 DNA: TGCGCCAGCAGCTGGAGAGCGGGAACCTACGAGCAGTACTTC
V gene: TRBV4-1; J gene: TRBJ2-3; clone size: many; D gene: .; CDR3 protein: CASSPGLGTDTQYF; CDR3 DNA: TGCGCCAGCAGCCCAGGGCTTGGCACAGATACGCAGTATTTT